One sample yielded the 30 T cell receptor beta chains listed below, sequenced in a study of shared clonotypes between healthy human individuals. Method: immunoSEQ multiplex PCR; TCRdb's copy keeps in-frame clones and lacks some. The sample carries about 800,000 clones, 90% to 97% recorded once. CD45RO-negative, CCR7-selected cells formed the naive CD8 fraction, which excluded terminally differentiated effector memory CD45RA+ cells. Sample: naive CD8+ T cells sorted from blood. These receptors were collected from a man aged 30 to 45 in good health.

This clone was observed once. CDR3 nucleotide sequence: TGTGCCAGCAGCTCCGGGACAGCCTACGAGCAGTACTTC. Its protein product is CASSSGTAYEQYF. This chain uses TRBV11-3 with TRBJ2-7, with TRBD1 matching over 7 bases. Trimming removed 4 bases from V and 2 bases from J; junction bases left unmatched: 2. Germline V gene data show CDR1 as SGHNT and CDR2 as YENEEA. The CDR3 is 13 amino acids.

The chain couples TRBV7-9 to TRBJ2-7; the D gene is possibly TRBD1 (5 bases). Germline V gene lookup returns CDR1 SEHNR and CDR2 FQNEAQ (reference sequence). This CDR3 contains 15 residues. Trimming shortened V by 2 bases and J by 1 base, and 12 bases separated the two germline ends. CDR3 sequence (DNA): TGTGCCAGCAGCTTACCGCGACAGAAATCCTACGAGCAGTACTTC. Translated, it gives CASSLPRQKSYEQYF.

The chain joins TRBV4-3 to TRBJ2-3; TRBD1 agrees at 10 bases. V shed 8 bases and J 4 bases; nucleotides not matched to a gene: 6. The CDR3 loop spans 14 amino acids. CDR1 is LGHNA, CDR2 YSLEER, per germline. The CDR3 loop reads CASSTGTGADTQYF. The CDR3 coding sequence is TGCGCCAGCTCAACCGGGACAGGGGCAGATACGCAGTATTTT.

The chain is built from TRBV2 and TRBJ1-5, with 9 bases identical to TRBD1. This CDR3 is 15 amino acids long. With 3 bases clipped from V and 1 base from J, the junction kept 1 base outside the gene matches. Germline lookup yields CDR1 SNHLY and CDR2 FYNNEI. CDR3 sequence (DNA): TGTGCCAGCAGTGAGACAGGGGGAAGCAATCAGCCCCAGCATTTT. Its protein is CASSETGGSNQPQHF.

The chain links TRBV5-4 to TRBJ2-6, with 8 positions matching TRBD1. V dropped 2 bases and J dropped 2; count of bases not matched to a gene: 0. The CDR3 sequence is 15 residues long. The germline gives CDR1 SGHNT, CDR2 YYREEE (reference sequence). The CDR3 DNA reads as TGTGCCAGCAGCTTACAGGGGGCTGGGGCCAACGTCCTGACTTTC. It translates to CASSLQGAGANVLTF.

The chain joins TRBV25-1 to TRBJ2-5, with D unresolved. Germline V gene sequence: CDR1 MGHDK, CDR2 SYGVNS. V gave up 3 bases and J gave up 2 bases, with 4 bases separating them. CDR3 length equals 12 residues. The CDR3 nucleotides are TGTGCCAGCAGTGAGAGGCAAGAGACCCAGTACTTC. Protein: CASSERQETQYF.

As regards this clone: At the DNA level, this CDR3 is encoded by other sequences in the same sample as well. The rearrangement uses TRBV13 and TRBJ2-7, with D unclear. The CDR3 consists of 11 residues. Germline CDR1 PRHDT, CDR2 FYEKMQ (reference sequence). With 3 bases removed from V and 3 bases from J, the gap between germline ends came to 3 bases. The CDR3 DNA reads as TGTGCCAGCAGCTTCAGCTACGAGCAGTACTTC. This translates into CASSFSYEQYF.

This chain links TRBV25-1 with TRBJ2-7, with 8 bases fitting TRBD1. Trimming took 4 bases from V and 3 from J; bases not matched to a gene: 2. The CDR3 covers 13 residues. CDR1 and CDR2 (germline): MGHDK, SYGVNS. The CDR3 nucleotides read TGTGCCAGCAGTGCGACAGGGGACTACGAGCAGTACTTC. Its translation is CASSATGDYEQYF.

A word on this clone: Other DNA sequences from this sample encode an identical CDR3 as well. The chain uses TRBV7-9 and TRBJ2-2; D uncertain. V was cut by 6 bases and J by 2 bases, with 1 base left in between. This CDR3 region has 11 residues. Germline CDR1 and CDR2: SEHNR and FQNEAQ (reference sequence). In DNA, the CDR3 is TGTGCCAGCAGTAACACCGGGGAGCTGTTTTTT. This codes for CASSNTGELFF.

This rearrangement joins TRBV28 to TRBJ1-1; D is undetermined. Trimming took 3 bases from V and 1 from J, leaving 9 bases between them. The CDR3 consists of 14 residues. In germline, CDR1 is MDHEN, CDR2 SYDVKM. CDR3 in DNA: TGTGCCAGCAGTTTCCGGTTAGGGAACACTGAAGCTTTCTTT. Protein sequence: CASSFRLGNTEAFF.

The chain is built from TRBV25-1 and TRBJ1-1; unclear D gene. V was cut by 3 bases and J by 4 bases, with 12 bases left in between. The CDR3 has 14 amino acids. CDR1 and CDR2 from the germline V gene are MGHDK and SYGVNS. CDR3 sequence reads: CASSESGGSTEAFF. The CDR3 nucleotides are TGTGCCAGCAGTGAGAGTGGAGGGAGCACTGAAGCTTTCTTT.

This chain links TRBV7-9 with TRBJ2-3; D is unresolved. Trimming left V 4 bases short and J 5 bases short, with 16 bases between. Per germline, CDR1 SEHNR and CDR2 FQNEAQ (reference sequence). There are 15 residues in the CDR3. The CDR3 nucleotides read TGTGCCAGCAGCTCTCCCGTGCGCAAAGGAGATACGCAGTATTTT. This sequence encodes CASSSPVRKGDTQYF.

This chain uses TRBV4-1 with TRBJ2-1; the D is unclear. Trimming shortened V by 1 base and J by 4 bases, and 8 bases separated the two germline ends. The CDR3 spans 14 residues. CDR1 is MGHRA and CDR2 is YSYEKL in the germline V gene. The CDR3 DNA reads as TGCGCCAGCAGCCAAGTAGAAGGGTACAATGAGCAGTTCTTC. Amino acids: CASSQVEGYNEQFF.

This clone was counted a single time. The chain is built from TRBV7-8 and TRBJ2-1, with no clear D. Trimming shortened V by 5 bases and J by 7 bases, and 24 bases separated the two germline ends. There are 17 residues in the CDR3. CDR1 and CDR2 (germline): SGHVS, FQNEAQ. CDR3 sequence: CASSPSPGLGVSNEQFF. The CDR3 nucleotides read TGTGCCAGCAGCCCCAGCCCCGGGCTAGGAGTCTCAAATGAGCAGTTCTTC.

The CDR3 nucleotides are TGTGCCAGCAGTTTCGGGACAAACAATGAGCAGTTCTTC. It translates to CASSFGTNNEQFF. The chain carries TRBV28 and TRBJ2-1; weak D call: TRBD1 (6 bases). This CDR3 is built from 13 residues. The germline gives CDR1 MDHEN, CDR2 SYDVKM. V was pared by 3 bases and J by 5 bases, with 8 bases between.

The J gene is TRBJ2-7, the V gene TRBV14; 7 nucleotides agree with TRBD2. The V and J ends lost 1 base and 0 bases, in that order; junction bases with no gene match: 6. CDR3 length equals 16 residues. Germline V gene sequence: CDR1 SGHDN, CDR2 FVKESK. CDR3 bases: TGTGCCAGCAGCCAAGTATCTGGGAGGGCCTCCTACGAGCAGTACTTC. Protein: CASSQVSGRASYEQYF. Full variable domain (remainder filled in from reference TRBV14 and TRBJ2-7): EAGVTQFPSHSVIEKGQTVTLRCDPISGHDNLYWYRRVMGKEIKFLLHFVKESKQDESGMPNNRFLAERTGGTYSTLKVQPAELEDSGVYFCASSQVSGRASYEQYFGPGTRLTVT.

The rearrangement uses TRBV5-1 and TRBJ2-7, with D perhaps matching TRBD2 (6 bases). Germline assignment: CDR1 SGHRS and CDR2 YFSETQ. The CDR3 is 14 amino acids. Between the trimmed V and J ends, which lost 0 bases and 4 bases, there was a span of 11 bases. This chain's CDR3 is CASSLEVLAYEQYF. In DNA form, the CDR3 reads TGCGCCAGCAGCTTGGAGGTACTAGCTTACGAGCAGTACTTC.

The rearrangement links TRBV2 to TRBJ2-7, with 10 bases lining up with TRBD1. V trimming: 11 bases; J trimming: 4 bases; junction bases outside the gene matches: 11. The CDR3 extends over 14 amino acids. The germline V gene has CDR1 SNHLY and CDR2 FYNNEI. CDR3 sequence (DNA): TGTGCCTCGACTCCGATGGGACAGGGGTACGAGCAGTACTTC. This codes for CASTPMGQGYEQYF.

V and J are TRBV5-5 and TRBJ2-7; D not resolved. CDR1 and CDR2 (germline): SGHKS, YYEKEE (reference sequence). The V gene lost 0 bases and the J gene lost 7 bases, with 11 bases spanning the gap. The length of the CDR3 is 13 residues. CDR3 in DNA: TGTGCCAGCAGCTTGGCCCACGTGATAGAGCAGTACTTC. As protein: CASSLAHVIEQYF.

For this clone: Other nucleotide sequences from this sample produce the same CDR3. V gene TRBV4-1 combines with J gene TRBJ1-1; D gene ambiguous. Trimming removed 1 base at V and 5 bases at J, with 11 bases between. CDR1 MGHRA and CDR2 YSYEKL come from the germline V gene. CDR3 length: 14 amino acids. The CDR3 loop reads CASSQVGSVTEAFF. As DNA, the CDR3 is TGCGCCAGCAGCCAAGTAGGTTCGGTTACTGAAGCTTTCTTT.

The genes are TRBV29-1 and TRBJ1-2; D gene unclear. Germline lookup yields CDR1 SQVTM and CDR2 ANQGSEA. The V gene lost 3 bases and the J gene lost 2 bases, with 13 bases spanning the gap. The CDR3 contains 14 residues. DNA for the CDR3: TGCAGCGTTGATCTCCCCCCCTTGAACTATGGCTACACCTTC. It translates to CSVDLPPLNYGYTF.

The chain recombines TRBV27 with TRBJ2-7; possible D gene TRBD2, 6 bases. This CDR3 has 14 amino acids. V lost 3 bases and J 3 bases, leaving 12 bases between the germline ends. The germline V gene has CDR1 MNHEY and CDR2 SMNVEV (reference sequence). CDR3 sequence reads: CASSFSGELYEQYF. The CDR3 DNA follows: TGTGCCAGCAGTTTTTCGGGGGAGCTCTACGAGCAGTACTTC.

The chain has TRBV7-9 and TRBJ2-7; the D gene is possibly TRBD2 (5 bases). CDR1 is SEHNR and CDR2 is FQNEAQ in the germline V gene (reference sequence). There are 13 residues in the CDR3. V lost 2 bases, J lost 3 bases, and 8 bases lay in between. The CDR3 DNA sequence: TGTGCCAGCAGCTTACTAGCAGACTACGAGCAGTACTTC. Translated: CASSLLADYEQYF.

The chain uses TRBV29-1 and TRBJ1-2; 7 bases agree with TRBD1. This CDR3 is 13 amino acids long. Germline CDR1 SQVTM, CDR2 ANQGSEA. Trimming took 7 bases from V and 8 from J; bases not matched to a gene: 13. The CDR3: CSARTRQGWGYTF. CDR3 coding DNA: TGCAGCGCTCGGACCAGACAGGGATGGGGCTACACCTTC.

The chain recombines TRBV27 with TRBJ2-7, with a possible D match to TRBD1 (6 bases). CDR1 is MNHEY and CDR2 is SMNVEV in the germline V gene (reference sequence). This CDR3 region has 15 residues. The V and J ends lost 2 bases and 2 bases respectively, with 13 bases between them. CDR3 amino acids: CASSLEQGLAYEQYF. The CDR3 nucleotides read TGTGCCAGCAGTTTAGAACAGGGCCTCGCCTACGAGCAGTACTTC.

For the CDR3, the DNA is TGTGCCACCAGCACGACTAGCGGGAGCGATGGTGAGCAGTTCTTC. Its translation: CATSTTSGSDGEQFF. V is TRBV15 and J is TRBJ2-1; 12 bases align to TRBD2. J was trimmed by 9 bases and V by 4 bases; bases with no gene match: 7. The CDR3 is made up of 15 amino acids. Germline assignment: CDR1 LNHNV and CDR2 YYDKDF (reference sequence). Filled out from reference TRBV15 and TRBJ2-1, the complete variable domain reads DAMVIQNPRYQVTQFGKPVTLSCSQTLNHNVMYWYQQKSSQAPKLLFHYYDKDFNNEADTPDNFQSRRPNTSFCFLDIRSPGLGDTAMYLCATSTTSGSDGEQFFGPGTRLTVL.

In this sample, this clone turned up once. V usage is TRBV7-8 and J usage is TRBJ2-5; D is unresolved. The length of the CDR3 is 12 residues. V lost 5 bases and J lost 5, with 9 bases in between. Germline CDR1 reads SGHVS; CDR2 reads FQNEAQ. CDR3 loop: CASSRVEETQYF. In DNA, the CDR3 is TGTGCCAGCAGCCGGGTGGAGGAGACCCAGTACTTC.

This sequence joins TRBV7-2 and TRBJ2-2; no firm D call. V was shortened by 3 bases and J by 5 bases, with 10 bases between the two germline ends. The CDR3 totals 14 residues. Germline V gene sequence: CDR1 SGHTA, CDR2 FQGNSA. CDR3 nucleotide sequence: TGTGCCAGCAGCTTTTTCCGGTATACCGGGGAGCTGTTTTTT. Protein sequence: CASSFFRYTGELFF.

The chain combines TRBV11-2 with TRBJ2-1; D remains ambiguous. Germline V gene lookup returns CDR1 SGHAT and CDR2 FQNNGV. Trimming removed 0 bases at V and 4 bases at J, with 10 bases between. The CDR3 runs 15 residues. CDR3 amino acids: CASSLEATPYNEQFF. Here the CDR3 DNA reads TGTGCCAGCAGCTTAGAAGCAACGCCGTACAATGAGCAGTTCTTC.

The chain couples TRBV6-1 to TRBJ2-7; 7 nucleotides line up with TRBD1. The CDR3 loop spans 16 amino acids. In germline, CDR1 is MNHNS, CDR2 SASEGT. V was pared by 1 base and J by 3 bases, with 9 bases of the junction left unmatched. CDR3 DNA sequence: TGTGCCAGCAGTGAAGAGGACAGGTTTTATAACTACGAGCAGTACTTC. Translation gives CASSEEDRFYNYEQYF.